The TCR beta chain described here comes from a study of T-cell reconstitution after alpha-beta-depleted transplantation in children. Turning to this clonotype: Its antigen is unidentified.

Overall study results and limits: Several hundred graft clones that had expanded were reportedly the source of alpha-beta T cells about two months after transplant.

The TCRbeta library incorporated unique molecular identifiers. Via MiXCR, TCRdb re-called the PCR reads, giving one row per CDR3 protein. The sample shows over 400,000 distinct CDR3 sequences, around two fifths of them seen only once. Germline CDR1 SGHTA, CDR2 FQGNSA. The CDR3 contains 15 residues. The trim removed 4 bases at V and 5 bases at J, leaving 8 bases unmatched. The sequence derives from a girl aged 2-15 years with aplastic anemia, due to receive a stem cell transplant. Sequenced material: PBMCs, taken before TCRalphabeta/CD19-depleted stem cell transplant. This chain uses TRBV7-2 with TRBJ1-5; TRBD1 matches 7 bases. CDR3: CASSSHRGRDQPQHF. DNA for the CDR3: TGTGCCAGCAGCTCTCACAGGGGTAGGGATCAGCCCCAGCATTTT.